The clone carrying this TCR beta chain was seen once. The germline V gene encodes CDR1 SNHLY and CDR2 FYNNEI. J was trimmed by 1 base and V by 6 bases; bases with no gene match: 7. The CDR3 has 15 residues. The record originates from a study of blood T cell repertoires in COVID-19. Whole-study context: Donors in the United States, Italy and Spain gave samples during acute or convalescent COVID-19. PBMCs, B-cell-depleted T cells, or T cells were the source of the cDNA or gDNA that made up the material.

The authors' processing: Estimation of nucleated cell counts was performed using reference gene primer amplification. Sequencing was performed with immunoSEQ multiplex PCR; in TCRdb, only in-frame clones are kept and a portion is missing. V, J and clone size reflect that table, while D and trimming were determined from the DNA. The sample has 260,000 or so clones, 84% seen once. The sequence came from a human donor in a cohort sampled during active COVID-19. Sequencing was performed on peripheral blood. This rearrangement joins TRBV2 to TRBJ2-5; TRBD1 agrees at 8 bases. The DNA for the CDR3 is TGTGCCAGCAGGGCAGGGGGCCAAGCCCAAGAGACCCAGTACTTC. It specifies CASRAGGQAQETQYF.